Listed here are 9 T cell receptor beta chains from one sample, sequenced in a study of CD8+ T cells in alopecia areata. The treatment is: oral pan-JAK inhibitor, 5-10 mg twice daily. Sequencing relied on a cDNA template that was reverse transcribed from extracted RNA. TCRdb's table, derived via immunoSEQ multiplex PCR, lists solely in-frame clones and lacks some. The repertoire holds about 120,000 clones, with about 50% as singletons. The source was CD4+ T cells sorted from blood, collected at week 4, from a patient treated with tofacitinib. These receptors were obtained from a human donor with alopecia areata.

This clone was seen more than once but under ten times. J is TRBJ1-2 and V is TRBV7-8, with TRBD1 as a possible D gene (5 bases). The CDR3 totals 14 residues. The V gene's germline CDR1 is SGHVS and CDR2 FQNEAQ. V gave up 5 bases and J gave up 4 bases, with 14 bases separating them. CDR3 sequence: CASSLSGTGYGYTF. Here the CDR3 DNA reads TGTGCCAGCAGCCTCTCCGGGACCGGCTATGGCTACACCTTC.

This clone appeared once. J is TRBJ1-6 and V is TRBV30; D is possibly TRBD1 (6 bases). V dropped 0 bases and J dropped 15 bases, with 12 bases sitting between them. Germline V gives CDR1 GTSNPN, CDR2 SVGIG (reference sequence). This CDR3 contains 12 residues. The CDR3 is CAWSVQTGGLHF. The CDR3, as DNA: TGTGCCTGGAGTGTACAGACAGGAGGCCTCCACTTT.

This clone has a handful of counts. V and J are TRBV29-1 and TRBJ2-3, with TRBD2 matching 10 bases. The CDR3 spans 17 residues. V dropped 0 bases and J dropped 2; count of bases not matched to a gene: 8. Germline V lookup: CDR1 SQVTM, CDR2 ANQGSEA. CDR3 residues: CSVEDRASGGNTDTQYF. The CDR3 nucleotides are TGCAGCGTTGAAGATCGGGCTAGCGGGGGAAACACAGATACGCAGTATTTT.

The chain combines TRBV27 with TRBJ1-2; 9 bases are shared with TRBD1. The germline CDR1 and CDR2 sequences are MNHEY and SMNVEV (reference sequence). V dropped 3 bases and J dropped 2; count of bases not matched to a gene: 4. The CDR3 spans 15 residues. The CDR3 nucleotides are TGTGCCAGCAGTTTGACAGGGGGGGGAAACTATGGCTACACCTTC. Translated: CASSLTGGGNYGYTF.

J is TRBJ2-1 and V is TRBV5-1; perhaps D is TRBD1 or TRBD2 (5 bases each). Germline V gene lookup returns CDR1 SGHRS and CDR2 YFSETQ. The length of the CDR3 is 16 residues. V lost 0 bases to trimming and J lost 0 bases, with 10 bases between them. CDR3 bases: TGCGCCAGCAGCTTGGCCGTGGGACCCTCCTACAATGAGCAGTTCTTC. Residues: CASSLAVGPSYNEQFF.

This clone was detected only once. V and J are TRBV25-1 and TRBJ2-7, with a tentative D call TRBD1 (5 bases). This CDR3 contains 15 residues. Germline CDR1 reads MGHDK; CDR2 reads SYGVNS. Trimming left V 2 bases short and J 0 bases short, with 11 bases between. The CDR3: CASSEPGAVSYEQYF. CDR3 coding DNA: TGTGCCAGCAGTGAACCTGGGGCAGTCTCCTACGAGCAGTACTTC.

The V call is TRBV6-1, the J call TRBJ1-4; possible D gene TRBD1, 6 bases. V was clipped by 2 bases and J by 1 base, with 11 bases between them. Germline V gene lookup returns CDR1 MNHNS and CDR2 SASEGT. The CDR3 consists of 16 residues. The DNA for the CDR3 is TGTGCCAGCAGTGAACACAGGGAACGAACTAATGAAAAACTGTTTTTT. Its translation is CASSEHRERTNEKLFF.

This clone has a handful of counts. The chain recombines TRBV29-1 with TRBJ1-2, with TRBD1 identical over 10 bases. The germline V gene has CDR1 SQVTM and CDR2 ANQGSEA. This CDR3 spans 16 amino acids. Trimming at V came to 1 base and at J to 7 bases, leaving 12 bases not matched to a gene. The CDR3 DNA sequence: TGCAGCGTTGAAGGGAGATTAGGGACAGGGGTGCGTGGCTACACCTTC. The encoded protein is CSVEGRLGTGVRGYTF.

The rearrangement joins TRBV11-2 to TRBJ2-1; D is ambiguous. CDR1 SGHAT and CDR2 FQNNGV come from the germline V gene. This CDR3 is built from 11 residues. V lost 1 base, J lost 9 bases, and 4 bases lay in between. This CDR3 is CASSLGFEQFF. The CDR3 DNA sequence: TGTGCCAGCAGCTTAGGTTTTGAGCAGTTCTTC.